This entry describes one TCR beta chain. This clonotype was seen only a few times. The clone's antigen remains unknown. Within one base of it there is no much larger clone, and no base qualities were kept. These data are taken from a study of early T cells in non-severe SARS-CoV-2 infection listed by TCRdb under 2021. For context, the study as a whole: TCR sequencing used bulk RNA from unsorted whole blood, so alpha and beta chains could not be paired.

Preparation of the library involved 5' RACE. Instrument used: NextSeq 500. Unique molecular identifiers were attached to individual cDNA molecules in the TCR library protocol so that sequencing error and PCR bias could be corrected. Sequencing covered both TCR alpha and beta chains, and within each sample the abundances of alpha and beta sequences were tightly co-correlated. Turning to the authors' computational methods: Decombinator V4 was used to perform V gene, J gene and CDR3 annotation of TCR sequences. Expanded TCRs were defined as changing significantly between any two time points under a Poisson model with p below 0.0001. Abundances of TCRs were expressed as counts per million after normalisation to the total number of TCRs sequenced in each sample. MAIT TCRs were defined by TRAV1-2 paired with TRAJ12, TRAJ20 or TRAJ33, and iNKT TCRs by TRAV10 paired with TRAJ18. VDJdb, accessed 1 November 2021, was searched for CMV, EBV and SARS-CoV-2 annotated TCRs, excluding TCRs annotated for multiple antigens. TCRdb ran its own pipeline on the public reads, namely fastp trimming at Q25 and MiXCR clone calling, and kept in-frame beta chains. A single entry per CDR3 protein holds the most common genes and DNA from its merged rows. These V and J calls are TCRdb output, not the study's own analysis. The sample table shows tens of thousands of distinct CDR3 sequences, and 9.5% to 13% are seen once. The ten largest clones add up to roughly 10% of the sample.

Set within a cohort of healthcare workers in London, UK, this nested case-control study involved weekly PCR testing of nasopharyngeal swabs along with blood sampling. Healthcare workers were enrolled in the week of the UK lockdown, from 23 to 31 March 2020, and were followed every week for up to roughly 16 weeks. General study outcomes and caveats: VDJdb matching was skewed toward anti-spike CD8 responses and likely underestimated virus-specific expansions, missing private and CD4 specificities.

V is trimmed back by 0 bases and J by 0 bases, and the junction contains 3 bases that no gene match accounts for. CDR1 SGHRS and CDR2 YFSETQ were looked up in the germline V gene. The CDR3 runs 16 residues from the cysteine to the phenylalanine. Solely the CDR3 DNA is kept, with 48 bases framed from the first base. The origin of this receptor is an adult who was a healthcare worker with PCR-confirmed SARS-CoV-2 infection or an uninfected control (not recorded which). The chain is assembled from TRBV5-1 and TRBJ1-3; TRBD1 aligns with 7 central bases. Sequencing was done on a sample of whole blood. This receptor carries the CDR3 CASSLGDSFSGNTIYF. Read as DNA, the sequence is TGCGCCAGCAGCTTGGGGGACAGCTTCTCTGGAAACACCATATATTTT.